The text below deals with one T cell receptor (beta chain). This CDR3 has 14 amino acids. Germline CDR1 and CDR2: MNHNS and SASEGT. This sample was included in a study of CDR3 diversity in severe acne. TCRdb reprocessed the PCR reads via MiXCR and lists one record per CDR3 protein. The sample contains more than 80,000 distinct CDR3 sequences, 49% of which appear only once. The receptor's source is a male donor with severe acne vulgaris. The chain carries TRBV6-1 and TRBJ2-5; the D gene is possibly TRBD1 (6 bases). The sample consisted of blood. CDR3 nucleotide sequence: TGTACCACCCAACAGGGTACCCCCCAAGAGACCCAGTACTTC. Translation gives CTTQQGTPQETQYF.